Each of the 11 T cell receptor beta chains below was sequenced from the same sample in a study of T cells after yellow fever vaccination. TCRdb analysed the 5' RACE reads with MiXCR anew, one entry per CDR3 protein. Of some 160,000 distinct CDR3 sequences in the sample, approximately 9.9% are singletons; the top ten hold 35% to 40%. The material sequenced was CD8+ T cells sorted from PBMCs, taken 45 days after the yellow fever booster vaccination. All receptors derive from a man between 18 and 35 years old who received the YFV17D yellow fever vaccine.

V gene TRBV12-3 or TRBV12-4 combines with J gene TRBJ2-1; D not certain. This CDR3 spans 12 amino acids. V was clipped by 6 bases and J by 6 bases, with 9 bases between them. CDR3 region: CASSGRPNEQFF. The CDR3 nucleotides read TGTGCCAGCAGCGGCCGCCCCAATGAGCAGTTCTTC.

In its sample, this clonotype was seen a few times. The CDR3 DNA reads as TGTGCCAGCAGCCCGATGGCAGGGGTAAATTCACCCCTCCACTTT. Its translation: CASSPMAGVNSPLHF. The chain uses TRBV7-8 and TRBJ1-6; TRBD1 is a possible D gene (6 bases). V was clipped by 5 bases and J by 7 bases, with 15 bases between them. The germline V gene has CDR1 SGHVS and CDR2 FQNEAQ. This CDR3 comprises 15 residues.

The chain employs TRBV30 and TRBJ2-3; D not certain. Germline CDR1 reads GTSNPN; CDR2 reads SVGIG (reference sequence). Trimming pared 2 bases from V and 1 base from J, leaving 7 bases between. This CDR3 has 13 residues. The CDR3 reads CAWSHQGTDTQYF. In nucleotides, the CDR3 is TGTGCCTGGAGTCACCAGGGCACAGATACGCAGTATTTT.

The CDR3 protein is CASIWGTEAFF. Here the CDR3 DNA reads TGTGCCAGCATTTGGGGAACTGAAGCTTTCTTT. The chain links TRBV27 to TRBJ1-1; D gene ambiguous. Germline values: CDR1 MNHEY, CDR2 SMNVEV (reference sequence). This CDR3 has 11 residues. The V end was cut by 7 bases, the J end by 5 bases, with 8 bases between.

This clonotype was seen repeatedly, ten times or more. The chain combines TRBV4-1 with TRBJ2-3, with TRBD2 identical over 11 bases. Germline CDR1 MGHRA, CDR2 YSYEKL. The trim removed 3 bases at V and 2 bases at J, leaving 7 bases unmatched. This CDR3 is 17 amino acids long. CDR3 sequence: CASSQEASGGTTDTQYF. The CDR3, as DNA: TGCGCCAGCAGCCAGGAAGCTAGCGGGGGGACCACAGATACGCAGTATTTT.

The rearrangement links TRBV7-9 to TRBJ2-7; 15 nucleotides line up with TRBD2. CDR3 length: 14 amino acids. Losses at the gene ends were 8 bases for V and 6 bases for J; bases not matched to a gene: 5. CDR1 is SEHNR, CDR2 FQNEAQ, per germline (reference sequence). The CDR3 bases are TGTGCCAGCGGGACTAGCGGGGGGCTGATCGAGCAGTACGTC. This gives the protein CASGTSGGLIEQYV.

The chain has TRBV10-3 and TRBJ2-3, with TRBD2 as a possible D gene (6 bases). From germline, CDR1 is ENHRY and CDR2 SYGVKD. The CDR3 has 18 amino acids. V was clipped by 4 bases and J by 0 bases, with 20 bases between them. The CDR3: CAISGDFGGQISTDTQYF. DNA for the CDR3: TGTGCCATCAGTGGAGATTTCGGAGGGCAGATTAGCACAGATACGCAGTATTTT.

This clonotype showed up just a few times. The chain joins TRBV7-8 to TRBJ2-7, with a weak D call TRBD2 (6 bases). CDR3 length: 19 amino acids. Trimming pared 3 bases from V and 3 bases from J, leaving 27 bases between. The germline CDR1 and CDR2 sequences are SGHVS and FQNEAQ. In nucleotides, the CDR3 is TGTGCCAGCAGCTTGGATCGGGGGATGGTTGAAGAGCCGCTCTACGAGCAGTACTTC. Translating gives CASSLDRGMVEEPLYEQYF. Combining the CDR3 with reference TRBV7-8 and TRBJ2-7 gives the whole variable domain GAGVSQSPRYKVAKRGQDVALRCDPISGHVSLFWYQQALGQGPEFLTYFQNEAQLDKSGLPSDRFFAERPEGSVSTLKIQRTQQEDSAVYLCASSLDRGMVEEPLYEQYFGPGTRLTVT.

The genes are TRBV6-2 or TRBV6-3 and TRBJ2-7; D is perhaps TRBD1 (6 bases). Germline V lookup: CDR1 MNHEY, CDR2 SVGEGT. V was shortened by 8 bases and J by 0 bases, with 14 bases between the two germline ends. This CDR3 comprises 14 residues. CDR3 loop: CASHGTDSSYEQYV. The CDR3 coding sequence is TGTGCCAGCCACGGGACGGACAGCTCCTACGAGCAGTACGTC.

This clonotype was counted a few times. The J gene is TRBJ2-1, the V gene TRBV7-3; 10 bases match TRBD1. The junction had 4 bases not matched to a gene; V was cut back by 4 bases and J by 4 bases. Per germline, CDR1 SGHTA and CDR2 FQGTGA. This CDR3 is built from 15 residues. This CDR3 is CASSSDRGVYNEQFF. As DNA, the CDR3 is TGTGCCAGCAGCTCGGACAGGGGGGTTTACAATGAGCAGTTCTTC.

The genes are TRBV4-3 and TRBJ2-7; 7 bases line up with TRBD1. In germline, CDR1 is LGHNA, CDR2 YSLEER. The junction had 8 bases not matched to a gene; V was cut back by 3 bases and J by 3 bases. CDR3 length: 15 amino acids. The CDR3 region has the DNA TGCGCCAGCAGCCACCGACAGGGTCTTATCTACGAGCAGTACTTC. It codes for CASSHRQGLIYEQYF.